This TCR beta chain is drawn from a study of T cells after yellow fever vaccination. Study results and limitations: Reappearance after the booster was seen for most primary-vaccination clones, at 95% to 96% CD4 and 75% to 90% CD8.

TCR cDNA was made by 5'RACE template switching, adding a universal primer site and UMIs. MiXCR was run by TCRdb on the 5' RACE reads, yielding one entry per CDR3 protein. The sample includes about 53,000 distinct CDR3 sequences, roughly 6.9% of them seen just once. About this clonotype itself: What it recognizes is unknown.

The sequencing used CD8+ T cells sorted from PBMCs, collected on the day of the first yellow fever vaccination. This clonotype was obtained from a man aged 18-30 years who received the YFV17D yellow fever vaccine.

The DNA for the CDR3 is TGTGCCAGCAGCGCCAGGGACAGTTCGAGCACCGGGGAGCTGTTTTTT. Its translation is CASSARDSSSTGELFF. The rearrangement links TRBV7-2 to TRBJ2-2; TRBD1 aligns across 7 bases. Germline V gene data show CDR1 as SGHTA and CDR2 as FQGNSA. The CDR3 is 16 amino acids. J gave up 4 bases and V 5 bases, and 10 bases lay outside the gene matches. Full variable domain (rest looked up from reference TRBV7-2 and TRBJ2-2): GAGVSQSPSNKVTEKGKDVELRCDPISGHTALYWYRQSLGQGLEFLIYFQGNSAPDKSGLPSDRFSAERTGGSVSTLTIQRTQQEDSAVYLCASSARDSSSTGELFFGEGSRLTVL.